What follows are 10 T cell receptor beta chains derived from one specimen sequenced in a study of T cell responses to AZD1222 COVID-19 vaccine. TCRdb keeps only in-frame clones here, not all; method: immunoSEQ multiplex PCR. The sample comprises tens of thousands of clones, 75% to 95% of which are singletons, and 6.3% rests with the top ten. Sequencing used peripheral blood, obtained 28 days after the second dose of the MenACWY control vaccine. These receptors all stem from an adult who received the MenACWY meningococcal vaccine as a control.

This clone was seen just once. The chain joins TRBV27 to TRBJ2-1, with D maybe TRBD2 (6 bases). V lost 2 bases and J lost 8, with 7 bases in between. There are 12 residues in the CDR3. Germline CDR1 MNHEY, CDR2 SMNVEV (reference sequence). The CDR3 loop is CASSLPGDEQFF. In DNA, the CDR3 is TGTGCCAGCAGTTTACCGGGAGATGAGCAGTTCTTC.

The chain carries TRBV9 and TRBJ2-3; 7 nucleotides align to TRBD1. The length of the CDR3 is 15 residues. The germline gives CDR1 SGDLS, CDR2 YYNGEE. V gave up 3 bases and J gave up 2 bases; unmatched junction bases: 6. The CDR3 protein is CASSALGQVTDTQYF. The CDR3 nucleotides read TGTGCCAGCAGCGCCCTCGGACAGGTCACAGATACGCAGTATTTT.

V and J are TRBV19 and TRBJ1-2, with unresolved D. V was pared by 3 bases and J by 7 bases, with 9 bases between. The length of the CDR3 is 12 residues. Germline lookup yields CDR1 LNHDA and CDR2 SQIVND (reference sequence). As DNA, the CDR3 is TGTGCCAGTAGTATGGAAGGAAGTGGCTACACCTTC. Protein product: CASSMEGSGYTF.

The chain has TRBV7-2 and TRBJ2-3, with 8 bases aligning to TRBD2. Per germline, CDR1 SGHTA and CDR2 FQGNSA. V lost 8 bases and J lost 1; bases outside the gene matches: 11. The CDR3 has 16 residues. CDR3 nucleotide sequence: TGTGCCAGCGTCCCAGAGCCCGGGGGGGGCACAGATACGCAGTATTTT. It specifies CASVPEPGGGTDTQYF. Using reference TRBV7-2 and TRBJ2-3 for the parts outside the CDR3, the full variable domain is GAGVSQSPSNKVTEKGKDVELRCDPISGHTALYWYRQSLGQGLEFLIYFQGNSAPDKSGLPSDRFSAERTGGSVSTLTIQRTQQEDSAVYLCASVPEPGGGTDTQYFGPGTRLTVL.

The gene calls are TRBV5-6 and TRBJ2-7; D call uncertain. Trimming left V 0 bases short and J 5 bases short, with 12 bases between. Germline loops: CDR1 SGHDT, CDR2 YYEEEE. The CDR3 extends over 14 amino acids. CDR3 in amino acids: CASSLGYETHEQYF. CDR3 in DNA: TGTGCCAGCAGCTTGGGGTACGAGACGCACGAGCAGTACTTC. Full variable domain (missing parts from reference TRBV5-6 and TRBJ2-7): DAGVTQSPTHLIKTRGQQVTLRCSPKSGHDTVSWYQQALGQGPQFIFQYYEEEERQRGNFPDRFSGHQFPNYSSELNVNALLLGDSALYLCASSLGYETHEQYFGPGTRLTVT.

V gene TRBV25-1 combines with J gene TRBJ1-6; no firm D call. Germline CDR1 and CDR2: MGHDK and SYGVNS. The CDR3 consists of 14 residues. Trimming stripped 6 bases from V and 5 bases from J, with 11 bases between. The CDR3 is CASRELRDNSPLHF. DNA for the CDR3: TGTGCCAGCAGGGAGCTAAGGGATAATTCACCCCTCCACTTT.

The chain employs TRBV5-6 and TRBJ2-7, with D possibly being TRBD2 (6 bases). V was shortened by 2 bases and J by 0 bases, with 6 bases between the two germline ends. The CDR3 consists of 13 residues. Germline loops: CDR1 SGHDT, CDR2 YYEEEE. The CDR3: CASSFGGSYEQYF. CDR3 nucleotide sequence: TGTGCCAGCAGCTTCGGGGGCTCCTACGAGCAGTACTTC. Drawing the rest from reference TRBV5-6 and TRBJ2-7, the complete variable domain is DAGVTQSPTHLIKTRGQQVTLRCSPKSGHDTVSWYQQALGQGPQFIFQYYEEEERQRGNFPDRFSGHQFPNYSSELNVNALLLGDSALYLCASSFGGSYEQYFGPGTRLTVT.

V usage is TRBV6-5 and J usage is TRBJ2-7; 7 bases map to TRBD1. The CDR3 sequence is 16 residues long. CDR1 is MNHEY and CDR2 is SVGAGI in the germline V gene. Trimming removed 4 bases from V and 3 bases from J; junction bases left unmatched: 12. The CDR3 bases are TGTGCCAGCAGTTCCGGGACAGCTCCGACCCGCTACGAGCAGTACTTC. This codes for CASSSGTAPTRYEQYF.

This chain uses TRBV4-3 with TRBJ1-1; D is unresolved. The V end lost 1 base, the J end lost 2 bases, and 5 bases lay between the germline ends. Germline V gene sequence: CDR1 LGHNA, CDR2 YSLEER. This CDR3 has 13 residues. Here the CDR3 reads CASSQGSNTEAFF. CDR3 nucleotide sequence: TGCGCCAGCAGCCAAGGATCTAACACTGAAGCTTTCTTT.

This chain joins TRBV18 and TRBJ1-5, with no clear D. Per germline, CDR1 KGHSH and CDR2 LQKENI. The CDR3 is made up of 18 amino acids. Deletions cut 3 bases from V and 4 bases from J, with 22 bases between. The CDR3 loop is CASSPLIVKGLTNQPQHF. DNA for the CDR3: TGTGCCAGCTCACCTCTGATAGTCAAGGGTCTCACTAATCAGCCCCAGCATTTT.